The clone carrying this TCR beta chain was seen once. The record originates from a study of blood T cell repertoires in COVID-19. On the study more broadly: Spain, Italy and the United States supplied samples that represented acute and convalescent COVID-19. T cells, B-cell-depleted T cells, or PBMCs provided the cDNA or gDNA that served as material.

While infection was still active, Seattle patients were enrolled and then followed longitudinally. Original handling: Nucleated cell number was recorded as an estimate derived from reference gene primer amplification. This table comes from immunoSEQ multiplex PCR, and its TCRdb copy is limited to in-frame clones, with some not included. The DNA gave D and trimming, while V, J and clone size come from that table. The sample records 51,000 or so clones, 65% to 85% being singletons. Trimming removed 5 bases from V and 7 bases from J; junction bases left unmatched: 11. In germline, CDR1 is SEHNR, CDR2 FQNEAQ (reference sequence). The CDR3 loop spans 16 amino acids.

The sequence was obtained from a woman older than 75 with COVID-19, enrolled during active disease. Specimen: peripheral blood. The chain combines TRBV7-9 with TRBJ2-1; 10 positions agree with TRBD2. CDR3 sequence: CASSPPLAGEVNEQFF. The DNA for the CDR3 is TGTGCCAGCAGCCCCCCCCTAGCGGGGGAGGTGAATGAGCAGTTCTTC.